One sample yielded the 18 T cell receptor beta chains listed below, sequenced in a study of T-cell reconstitution after alpha-beta-depleted transplantation in children. Unique molecular identifiers were built into the TCRbeta library. MiXCR, applied by TCRdb to the PCR reads, yields one record per CDR3 protein. Found here are approximately 500,000 distinct CDR3 sequences, about 10% of them singletons; the top ten hold around 2%. This sample comprised PBMCs, obtained before TCRalphabeta/CD19-depleted stem cell transplant. The receptors originated from a child younger than 10 with inherited bone marrow failure, due to receive a stem cell transplant.

In this sample, this clonotype turned up many times. J is TRBJ2-4 and V is TRBV5-1; 7 bases match TRBD2. The junction had 11 bases not matched to a gene; V was cut back by 0 bases and J by 8 bases. CDR3 length equals 16 residues. The V gene's germline CDR1 is SGHRS and CDR2 YFSETQ. CDR3: CASSLVGVAGEDIQYF. The DNA of the CDR3 is TGCGCCAGCAGCTTGGTTGGTGTGGCGGGAGAGGACATTCAGTACTTC. The variable domain in full, completed from reference TRBV5-1 and TRBJ2-4, reads KAGVTQTPRYLIKTRGQQVTLSCSPISGHRSVSWYQQTPGQGLQFLFEYFSETQRNKGNFPGRFSGRQFSNSRSEMNVSTLELGDSALYLCASSLVGVAGEDIQYFGAGTRLSVL.

This clonotype was picked up many times. CDR3 amino acids: CATAIGNYEQYF. CDR3 coding DNA: TGTGCCACCGCCATAGGGAACTACGAGCAGTACTTC. J is TRBJ2-7 and V is TRBV7-9; no reliable D call. Trimming stripped 10 bases from V and 3 bases from J, with 13 bases between. CDR1 and CDR2 (germline): SEHNR, FQNEAQ (reference sequence). This CDR3 is 12 amino acids long.

V gene TRBV10-3 combines with J gene TRBJ1-1; D remains unclear. V shed 0 bases and J shed 1 base, with 3 bases lying between them. CDR1 and CDR2 from the germline V gene are ENHRY and SYGVKD. This CDR3 region has 13 residues. The CDR3 bases are TGTGCCATCAGTGAGTCGAGGAACACTGAAGCTTTCTTT. Protein: CAISESRNTEAFF.

This clonotype was found many times. V and J are TRBV7-8 and TRBJ2-7, with D hard to call. Germline assignment: CDR1 SGHVS and CDR2 FQNEAQ. The CDR3 totals 14 residues. Trimming removed 0 bases from V and 2 bases from J, with 8 bases in between. The DNA for the CDR3 is TGTGCCAGCAGCTTAGCCCCCCCGACCTACGAGCAGTACTTC. Translation: CASSLAPPTYEQYF.

Turning to this clonotype: The junction differs from germline at one of its ends, possibly a read error. The rearrangement links TRBV12-3 or TRBV12-4 to TRBJ2-7, with 10 bases that match TRBD2. There are 19 residues in the CDR3. The CDR3 bases are TGTGCCTGCAGTTTAGCGCCCCTAGCGGGAGACGAGAGCTCCTACGAGCAGTACTTC. This sequence encodes CACSLAPLAGDESSYEQYF.

This clonotype was counted only a few times. The rearrangement joins TRBV30 to TRBJ2-7; 7 nucleotides match TRBD1. CDR1 and CDR2 (germline): GTSNPN, SVGIG (reference sequence). This CDR3 region has 14 residues. Unmatched junction bases numbered 11, after V lost 5 bases and J lost 4 bases. For the CDR3, the DNA is TGTGCCTGGCCCCGAAGGGCAGGGGGATACGAGCAGTACTTC. This codes for CAWPRRAGGYEQYF. Full variable domain (rest looked up from reference TRBV30 and TRBJ2-7): SQTIHQWPATLVQPVGSPLSLECTVEGTSNPNLYWYRQAAGRGLQLLFYSVGIGQISSEVPQNLSASRPQDRQFILSSKKLLLSDSGFYLCAWPRRAGGYEQYFGPGTRLTVT.

The chain is built from TRBV28 and TRBJ2-7, with TRBD2 matching over 13 bases. The CDR3 consists of 14 residues. V dropped 7 bases and J dropped 3; count of bases not matched to a gene: 3. Germline V gene sequence: CDR1 MDHEN, CDR2 SYDVKM. CDR3 loop: CASKLAGGVYEQYF. The CDR3, as DNA: TGTGCCAGCAAACTAGCGGGAGGGGTCTACGAGCAGTACTTC.

Many counts were recorded for this clonotype. The chain recombines TRBV3-1 with TRBJ1-1; 10 positions match TRBD1. The CDR3 contains 13 residues. Per germline, CDR1 LGHDT and CDR2 YNNKEL (reference sequence). Trimming removed 3 bases from V and 8 bases from J; junction bases left unmatched: 3. The CDR3 region is CASSQGTGAEAFF. Here the CDR3 DNA reads TGTGCCAGCAGCCAGGGGACAGGGGCAGAAGCTTTCTTT.

Ten or more counts support this clonotype. The chain joins TRBV7-2 to TRBJ2-7; no reliable D call. CDR3 length equals 16 residues. Trimming shortened V by 2 bases and J by 0 bases, and 14 bases separated the two germline ends. The germline V gene has CDR1 SGHTA and CDR2 FQGNSA. The DNA of the CDR3 is TGTGCCAGCAGCTTATCGCTAGTTGACTCCTCCTACGAGCAGTACTTC. It translates to CASSLSLVDSSYEQYF. The full variable domain, with the rest looked up from reference TRBV7-2 and TRBJ2-7, is GAGVSQSPSNKVTEKGKDVELRCDPISGHTALYWYRQSLGQGLEFLIYFQGNSAPDKSGLPSDRFSAERTGGSVSTLTIQRTQQEDSAVYLCASSLSLVDSSYEQYFGPGTRLTVT.

This clonotype was counted ten times or more. This rearrangement joins TRBV4-1 to TRBJ2-1; 9 nucleotides agree with TRBD2. The V gene's germline CDR1 is MGHRA and CDR2 YSYEKL. V was clipped by 4 bases and J by 7 bases; unmatched bases: 8. This CDR3 region has 15 residues. The CDR3 sequence is CASSPSGLAGNEQFF. CDR3 coding DNA: TGCGCCAGCAGCCCCTCCGGGCTAGCGGGAAATGAGCAGTTCTTC.

This clonotype was observed at least ten times. The rearrangement joins TRBV29-1 to TRBJ1-2, with 8 bases aligning to TRBD1. J gave up 4 bases and V 5 bases, and 6 bases lay outside the gene matches. The CDR3 consists of 13 residues. The V gene's germline CDR1 is SQVTM and CDR2 ANQGSEA. CDR3 in amino acids: CSVHQGAFYGYTF. Here the CDR3 DNA reads TGCAGCGTTCATCAGGGGGCTTTCTATGGCTACACCTTC.

The chain links TRBV28 to TRBJ2-5; D gene unclear. The V end was cut by 5 bases, the J end by 4 bases, with 14 bases between. CDR1 MDHEN and CDR2 SYDVKM come from the germline V gene. The length of the CDR3 is 14 residues. CDR3 protein: CASSEAGTSETQYF. The DNA for the CDR3 is TGTGCCAGCAGTGAAGCCGGCACATCAGAGACCCAGTACTTC.

This clonotype appeared a few times. The chain employs TRBV29-1 and TRBJ1-2, with unresolved D. The germline V and J ends were trimmed by 0 bases and 8 bases, with 13 bases remaining between them. Germline lookup yields CDR1 SQVTM and CDR2 ANQGSEA. CDR3 length: 13 amino acids. CDR3 nucleotide sequence: TGCAGCGTTGAAGATCGAGGATTTCTCGGCTACACCTTC. The encoded protein is CSVEDRGFLGYTF.

The chain's CDR3 is CASSPILTGANTGELFF. In DNA, the CDR3 is TGTGCCAGCTCACCAATCCTCACAGGGGCGAACACCGGGGAGCTGTTTTTT. V gene TRBV18 combines with J gene TRBJ2-2, with 7 positions matching TRBD1. The CDR3 runs to 17 residues. Germline CDR1 and CDR2: KGHSH and LQKENI. The ends lost 2 bases at V and 0 bases at J; junction bases unmatched: 6.

At least ten counts were recorded for this clonotype. The rearrangement links TRBV5-1 to TRBJ2-1; D call uncertain. The V gene lost 4 bases and the J gene lost 9 bases, with 11 bases spanning the gap. The germline V gene has CDR1 SGHRS and CDR2 YFSETQ. CDR3 size: 12 residues. For the CDR3, the DNA is TGCGCCAGCAGCCGGCGTCTCGGTGAGCAGTTCTTC. It is translated as CASSRRLGEQFF.

This clonotype was seen many times. This rearrangement joins TRBV16 to TRBJ1-1; D remains ambiguous. V lost 0 bases and J 8 bases, leaving 7 bases between the germline ends. CDR1 is KGHSY, CDR2 FQNENV, per germline. The CDR3 totals 12 residues. The CDR3 DNA reads as TGTGCCAGCAGCCAATCCTTTACGGAAGCTTTCTTT. Translating gives CASSQSFTEAFF.

There are many counts of this clonotype. The chain couples TRBV20-1 to TRBJ2-7, with 7 bases matching TRBD2. There are 13 residues in the CDR3. V trimming: 7 bases; J trimming: 2 bases; junction bases outside the gene matches: 8. Looked up from germline, CDR1 is DFQATT and CDR2 is SNEGSKA (reference sequence). CDR3 loop: CSETLAHTYEQYF. CDR3 nucleotide sequence: TGCAGTGAAACACTAGCGCATACCTACGAGCAGTACTTC.

In its sample, this clonotype was seen a few times. The chain has TRBV5-6 and TRBJ2-7; D ambiguous. V lost 4 bases and J lost 3, with 8 bases in between. The CDR3 length is 12 residues. Germline CDR1 SGHDT, CDR2 YYEEEE. The CDR3 region is CASSAKSYEQYF. DNA of the CDR3: TGTGCCAGCAGCGCGAAGAGCTACGAGCAGTACTTC. The whole variable domain, filled in from reference TRBV5-6 and TRBJ2-7, reads DAGVTQSPTHLIKTRGQQVTLRCSPKSGHDTVSWYQQALGQGPQFIFQYYEEEERQRGNFPDRFSGHQFPNYSSELNVNALLLGDSALYLCASSAKSYEQYFGPGTRLTVT.